This T cell receptor beta chain is from a study of T-cell memory formation after mild COVID-19. Study-wide points: Clones that contracted from day 15 to 85 were balanced CD4/CD8, while later expanders leaned CD4+. Prior to infection, memory already included some responding clones, suggesting cross-reactive memory joined.

Amplification by 5'RACE using constant-segment primers produced TCR alpha and TCR beta cDNA libraries that carried sample barcodes and UMIs. Via MiXCR, TCRdb re-called the 5' RACE reads, giving one row per CDR3 protein. The repertoire holds fewer than 350,000 distinct CDR3 sequences, roughly 15% seen once, with approximately 20% in the top ten. This clonotype was seen at least ten times. Antigen specificity is unknown. Germline V gene data show CDR1 as SGHAT and CDR2 as FQNNGV. The CDR3 spans 12 residues. V lost 0 bases and J lost 5, with 4 bases in between. This chain links TRBV11-2 with TRBJ2-5; D not certain. The clonotype comes from a man aged 18 to 29 who had mild COVID-19 (a few samples of this study predate the infection). Cell type and time point are not known. Sequencing input: PBMCs or a T cell subset sorted from them (not recorded which). The CDR3 reads CASSLDPETQYF. The CDR3 DNA reads as TGTGCCAGCAGCTTAGATCCTGAGACCCAGTACTTC.